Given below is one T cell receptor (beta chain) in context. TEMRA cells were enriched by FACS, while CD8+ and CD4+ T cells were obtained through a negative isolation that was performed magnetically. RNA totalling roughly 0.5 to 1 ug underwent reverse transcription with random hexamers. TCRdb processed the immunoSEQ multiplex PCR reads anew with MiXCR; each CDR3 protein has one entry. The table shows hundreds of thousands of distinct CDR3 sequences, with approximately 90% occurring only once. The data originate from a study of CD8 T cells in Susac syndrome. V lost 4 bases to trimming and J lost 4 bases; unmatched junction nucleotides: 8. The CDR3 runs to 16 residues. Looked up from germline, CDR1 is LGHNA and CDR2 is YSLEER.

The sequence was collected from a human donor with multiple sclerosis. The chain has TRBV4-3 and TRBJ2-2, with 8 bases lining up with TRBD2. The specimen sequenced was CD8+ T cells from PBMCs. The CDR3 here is CASSPPAGVVTGELFF. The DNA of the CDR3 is TGCGCCAGCAGCCCCCCAGCGGGAGTAGTCACCGGGGAGCTGTTTTTT.